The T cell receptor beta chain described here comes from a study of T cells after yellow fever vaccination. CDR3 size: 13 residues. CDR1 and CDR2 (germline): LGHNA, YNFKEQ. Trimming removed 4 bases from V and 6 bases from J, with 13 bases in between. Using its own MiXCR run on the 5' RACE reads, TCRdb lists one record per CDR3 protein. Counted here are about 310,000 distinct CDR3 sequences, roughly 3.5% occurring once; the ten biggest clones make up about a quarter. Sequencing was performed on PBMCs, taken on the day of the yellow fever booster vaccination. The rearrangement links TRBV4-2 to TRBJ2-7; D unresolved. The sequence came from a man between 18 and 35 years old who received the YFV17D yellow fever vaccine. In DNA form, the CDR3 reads TGTGCCAGCAGCCTTCGGACGGGCTCCGAGCAGTACTTC. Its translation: CASSLRTGSEQYF.